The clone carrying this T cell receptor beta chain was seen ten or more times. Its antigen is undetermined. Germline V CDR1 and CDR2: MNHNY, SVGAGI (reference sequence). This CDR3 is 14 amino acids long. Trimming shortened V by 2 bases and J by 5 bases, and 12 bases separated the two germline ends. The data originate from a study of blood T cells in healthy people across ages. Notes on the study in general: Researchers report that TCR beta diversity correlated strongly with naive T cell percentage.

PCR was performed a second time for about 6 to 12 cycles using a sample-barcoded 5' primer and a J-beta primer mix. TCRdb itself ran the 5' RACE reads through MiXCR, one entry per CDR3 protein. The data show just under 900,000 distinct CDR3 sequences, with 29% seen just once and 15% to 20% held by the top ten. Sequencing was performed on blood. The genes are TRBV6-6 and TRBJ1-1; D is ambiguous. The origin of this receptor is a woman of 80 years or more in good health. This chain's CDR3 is CASSYDVRSTEAFF. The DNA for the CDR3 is TGTGCCAGCAGTTACGATGTCAGGTCGACTGAAGCTTTCTTT.